These 24 T cell receptor beta chains share one sample of origin, sequenced in a study of blood T cell repertoires in COVID-19. Only in-frame clones appear in the TCRdb table, and some are missing; sequencing was by immunoSEQ multiplex PCR. Seen here are over 25,000 clones, about 80% observed once, and the top ten hold about 67%. The source material was peripheral blood. Every receptor here comes from a man between 65 and 85 years old with acute or convalescent COVID-19.

This chain uses TRBV3-1 (or the pseudogene TRBV3-2) with TRBJ1-4; 7 bases align to TRBD1. Germline values: CDR1 LGHDT, CDR2 YNNKEL (reference sequence). There are 14 residues in the CDR3. Trimming cost V 6 bases and J 0 bases; bases outside gene matches: 1. The CDR3 DNA follows: TGTGCCAGCAGGCAGGGGGCAACTAATGAAAAACTGTTTTTT. This sequence encodes CASRQGATNEKLFF.

The V call is TRBV10-2, the J call TRBJ2-3; tentatively, D is TRBD2 (6 bases). CDR3 size: 11 residues. The germline V gene encodes CDR1 WSHSY and CDR2 SAAADI. The germline V and J ends were trimmed by 8 bases and 5 bases, with 8 bases remaining between them. This chain's CDR3 is CASWGGDTQYF. DNA of the CDR3: TGCGCCAGCTGGGGAGGAGATACGCAGTATTTT.

The chain links TRBV7-2 to TRBJ2-3, with TRBD2 identical over 12 bases. Per the germline V gene, CDR1 is SGHTA and CDR2 is FQGNSA. The V gene end was trimmed by 5 bases and the J gene end by 3 bases; junction bases not matched to a gene: 6. This CDR3 region has 16 residues. CDR3 DNA sequence: TGTGCCAGCAGCCTCCTAGCGGGGGGGCCAACAGATACGCAGTATTTT. It is translated as CASSLLAGGPTDTQYF.

Only a few counts were recorded for this clone. The V and J genes are TRBV5-4 and TRBJ2-2, with D unclear. Germline values: CDR1 SGHNT, CDR2 YYREEE (reference sequence). The CDR3 is made up of 15 amino acids. Deletions cut 4 bases from V and 1 base from J, with 11 bases between. The DNA of the CDR3 is TGTGCCAGCAGCCCCGGCGGCCAGAACACCGGGGAGCTGTTTTTT. Its protein is CASSPGGQNTGELFF.

The chain carries TRBV5-6 and TRBJ1-4, with TRBD1 matching 7 bases. Germline-derived CDR1 and CDR2 are SGHDT and YYEEEE. This CDR3 is 17 amino acids long. Trimming took 0 bases from V and 5 from J; bases not matched to a gene: 10. CDR3 region: CASSLDRPDRTNEKLFF. DNA for the CDR3: TGTGCCAGCAGCTTGGATCGGCCGGACAGGACAAATGAAAAACTGTTTTTT.

V and J are TRBV30 and TRBJ2-2; TRBD1 matches 7 bases. Germline loops: CDR1 GTSNPN, CDR2 SVGIG (reference sequence). Trimming took 5 bases from V and 5 from J; bases not matched to a gene: 8. CDR3 length: 14 amino acids. The CDR3 DNA reads as TGTGCCTGGTTGGGGACAGCCATTACCGGGGAGCTGTTTTTT. Translated: CAWLGTAITGELFF.

The chain has TRBV30 and TRBJ2-1, with 9 bases aligning to TRBD1. The CDR3 has 15 residues. Trimming took 5 bases from V and 4 from J; bases not matched to a gene: 9. Germline CDR1 is GTSNPN and CDR2 is SVGIG (reference sequence). The CDR3 spells CAWGPGGQGYNEQFF. CDR3 DNA: TGTGCCTGGGGACCGGGGGGACAGGGATACAATGAGCAGTTCTTC. The entire variable domain, with the rest obtained from reference TRBV30 and TRBJ2-1, is as follows: SQTIHQWPATLVQPVGSPLSLECTVEGTSNPNLYWYRQAAGRGLQLLFYSVGIGQISSEVPQNLSASRPQDRQFILSSKKLLLSDSGFYLCAWGPGGQGYNEQFFGPGTRLTVL.

The CDR3 DNA reads TGTGCCACCAGCAGAGAGGGGGGTGTAACTCAGCCCCAGCATTTT. Amino acid sequence: CATSREGGVTQPQHF. The V and J genes are TRBV15 and TRBJ1-5; the D gene is possibly TRBD1 (5 bases). The V end was cut by 0 bases, the J end by 6 bases, with 12 bases between. CDR3 size: 15 residues. The germline V gene encodes CDR1 LNHNV and CDR2 YYDKDF (reference sequence).

The gene calls are TRBV29-1 and TRBJ1-1; 7 positions agree with TRBD1. The germline V gene encodes CDR1 SQVTM and CDR2 ANQGSEA. CDR3 length: 13 amino acids. V trimming: 3 bases; J trimming: 10 bases; junction bases outside the gene matches: 11. The CDR3 DNA is TGCAGCGTTGATGGACAGGCCTGGAGGGGAGCTTTCTTT. This codes for CSVDGQAWRGAFF.

The chain is built from TRBV7-3 and TRBJ2-2; D gene ambiguous. This CDR3 comprises 14 residues. The germline CDR1 and CDR2 sequences are SGHTA and FQGTGA. Trimming took 5 bases from V and 1 from J, leaving 8 bases between them. CDR3 amino acids: CASSPPWNTGELFF. DNA of the CDR3: TGTGCCAGCAGCCCCCCTTGGAACACCGGGGAGCTGTTTTTT.

The CDR3 DNA sequence: TGCAGCGCTACGACAGGGGTGGGCAATCAGCCCCAGCATTTT. Its protein is CSATTGVGNQPQHF. V usage is TRBV29-1 and J usage is TRBJ1-5; 8 nucleotides line up with TRBD1. Germline CDR1 reads SQVTM; CDR2 reads ANQGSEA. The CDR3 spans 14 residues. The ends lost 7 bases at V and 2 bases at J; junction bases unmatched: 7.

The V and J genes are TRBV6-1 and TRBJ2-3; D gene uncertain. V was shortened by 3 bases and J by 7 bases, with 14 bases between the two germline ends. The CDR3 consists of 14 residues. Germline values: CDR1 MNHNS, CDR2 SASEGT. In nucleotides, the CDR3 is TGTGCCAGCAGTGAGCCCCGTAATCCTAATACGCAGTATTTT. Translating gives CASSEPRNPNTQYF.

The V call is TRBV6-2 or TRBV6-3, the J call TRBJ2-2, with 8 bases fitting TRBD1. Unmatched junction bases numbered 11, after V lost 4 bases and J lost 4 bases. Per the germline V gene, CDR1 is MNHEY and CDR2 is SVGEGT. The CDR3 runs to 17 residues. For the CDR3, the DNA is TGTGCCAGCAGTTTATTCTCAGGGGGCTCGGTCACCGGGGAGCTGTTTTTT. Its translation is CASSLFSGGSVTGELFF.

The V call is TRBV28, the J call TRBJ1-5, with D perhaps matching TRBD1 (5 bases). V lost 5 bases to trimming and J lost 5 bases, with 19 bases between them. The CDR3 has 16 residues. Germline assignment: CDR1 MDHEN and CDR2 SYDVKM. The chain's CDR3 is CASSPGGTREDQPQHF. DNA of the CDR3: TGTGCCAGCAGTCCCGGGGGGACTCGGGAGGATCAGCCCCAGCATTTT.

The chain carries TRBV5-1 and TRBJ2-5; D is possibly TRBD2 (5 bases). Trimming took off 0 bases at V and 5 bases at J, with 11 bases between the two ends. There are 14 residues in the CDR3. Germline CDR1 SGHRS, CDR2 YFSETQ. The CDR3 protein is CASSLVSGEETQYF. CDR3 nucleotides: TGCGCCAGCAGCTTGGTGTCTGGGGAGGAGACCCAGTACTTC.

V is TRBV2 and J is TRBJ2-7; 7 nucleotides align to TRBD2. V lost 6 bases, J lost 4 bases, and 3 bases stayed unmatched. The CDR3 sequence is 12 residues long. Germline CDR1 is SNHLY and CDR2 is FYNNEI. CDR3 loop: CASRGEGYEQYF. In nucleotides, the CDR3 is TGTGCCAGCAGGGGGGAGGGGTACGAGCAGTACTTC.

V is TRBV7-2 and J is TRBJ1-3; 9 bases fit TRBD1. The CDR3 loop spans 15 amino acids. Germline CDR1 SGHTA, CDR2 FQGNSA. V was clipped by 5 bases and J by 2 bases; unmatched bases: 4. In DNA, the CDR3 is TGTGCCAGCAGCACCCGGACAGGGGCTGGAAACACCATATATTTT. This translates into CASSTRTGAGNTIYF.

V usage is TRBV6-4 and J usage is TRBJ2-3; D perhaps matches TRBD1 (5 bases). The CDR3 has 14 amino acids. Germline assignment: CDR1 MRHNA and CDR2 SNTAGT. The V end lost 0 bases, the J end lost 4 bases, and 8 bases lay between the germline ends. CDR3 nucleotides: TGTGCCAGCAGTGACTCTTCCAGGGCAGATACGCAGTATTTT. This codes for CASSDSSRADTQYF.

The chain recombines TRBV9 with TRBJ2-2; 8 nucleotides agree with TRBD2. This CDR3 is built from 20 residues. Germline CDR1 SGDLS, CDR2 YYNGEE. After removal of 0 bases from V and 0 bases from J, the junction contained 13 bases not matched to a gene. The CDR3 DNA is TGTGCCAGCAGCGTAGAGCTCAGCGGGGGACGGAATCCGAACACCGGGGAGCTGTTTTTT. This gives the protein CASSVELSGGRNPNTGELFF.

The chain is built from TRBV27 and TRBJ2-3; TRBD2 aligns across 8 bases. Germline V lookup: CDR1 MNHEY, CDR2 SMNVEV (reference sequence). Trimming at V came to 2 bases and at J to 6 bases, leaving 16 bases not matched to a gene. The length of the CDR3 is 18 residues. In nucleotides, the CDR3 is TGTGCCAGCAGTTTACTATTTGAGTACGGAGCGGGGGTGGATACGCAGTATTTT. It is translated as CASSLLFEYGAGVDTQYF.

The sample holds a few counts of this clone. This chain joins TRBV11-2 and TRBJ2-4, with 11 bases identical to TRBD1. CDR1 and CDR2 (germline): SGHAT, FQNNGV. Trimming at V came to 4 bases and at J to 0 bases, leaving 8 bases not matched to a gene. This CDR3 has 18 residues. CDR3 protein: CASSSDRGPLIAKNIQYF. The DNA of the CDR3 is TGTGCCAGCAGCTCGGACAGGGGGCCCCTTATAGCCAAAAACATTCAGTACTTC.

J is TRBJ1-1 and V is TRBV6-5; tentatively, D is TRBD1 (6 bases). Germline-derived CDR1 and CDR2 are MNHEY and SVGAGI. The CDR3 length is 13 residues. V was clipped by 5 bases and J by 6 bases, with 13 bases between them. CDR3 in amino acids: CASSLRGGPEAFF. Here the CDR3 DNA reads TGTGCCAGCAGTCTAAGGGGGGGTCCTGAAGCTTTCTTT.

This clone came up once. The chain employs TRBV11-3 and TRBJ2-5, with D unresolved. Germline V gene lookup returns CDR1 SGHNT and CDR2 YENEEA. Trimming shortened V by 5 bases and J by 2 bases, and 6 bases separated the two germline ends. The CDR3 covers 12 residues. CDR3 loop: CASSGQQETQYF. DNA for the CDR3: TGTGCCAGCAGCGGGCAGCAAGAGACCCAGTACTTC. The full variable domain, with the rest looked up from reference TRBV11-3 and TRBJ2-5, is EAGVVQSPRYKIIEKKQPVAFWCNPISGHNTLYWYLQNLGQGPELLIRYENEEAVDDSQLPKDRFSAERLKGVDSTLKIQPAELGDSAVYLCASSGQQETQYFGPGTRLLVL.

There are a few counts of this clone. The gene calls are TRBV19 and TRBJ2-6; TRBD2 might be the D (5 bases). This CDR3 contains 14 residues. Trimming removed 6 bases at V and 0 bases at J, with 6 bases between. Germline V gene lookup returns CDR1 LNHDA and CDR2 SQIVND (reference sequence). CDR3 DNA sequence: TGTGCCAGTAGCGAGGGCTCTGGGGCCAACGTCCTGACTTTC. Translated, it gives CASSEGSGANVLTF.